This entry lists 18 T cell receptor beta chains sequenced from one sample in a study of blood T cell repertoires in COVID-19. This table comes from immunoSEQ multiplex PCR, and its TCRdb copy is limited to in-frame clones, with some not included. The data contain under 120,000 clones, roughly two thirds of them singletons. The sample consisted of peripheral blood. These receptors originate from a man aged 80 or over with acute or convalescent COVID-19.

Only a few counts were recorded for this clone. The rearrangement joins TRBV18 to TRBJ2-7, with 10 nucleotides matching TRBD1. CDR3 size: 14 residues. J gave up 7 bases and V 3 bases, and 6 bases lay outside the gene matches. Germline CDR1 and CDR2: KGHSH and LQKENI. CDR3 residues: CASSPYGQGGEQYF. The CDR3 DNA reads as TGTGCCAGCTCACCCTACGGACAGGGGGGGGAGCAGTACTTC.

Written as DNA, the CDR3 is TGTGCCAGCAGCCTATGGGACAGGAACGAGCAGTACTTC. Protein sequence: CASSLWDRNEQYF. The chain combines TRBV7-2 with TRBJ2-7; TRBD1 agrees at 8 bases. Germline V CDR1 and CDR2: SGHTA, FQGNSA. The CDR3 covers 13 residues. V dropped 5 bases and J dropped 5; count of bases not matched to a gene: 5.

The CDR3, as DNA: TGTGCCAGCAGTCCCGTTGGAGGGCCCCCAGGAGATACGCAGTATTTT. The encoded protein is CASSPVGGPPGDTQYF. The rearrangement links TRBV28 to TRBJ2-3; TRBD2 is a possible D gene (6 bases). CDR1 and CDR2 from the germline V gene are MDHEN and SYDVKM. The CDR3 loop spans 16 amino acids. The V and J ends lost 5 bases and 5 bases respectively, with 20 bases between them. Full variable domain (remainder filled in from reference TRBV28 and TRBJ2-3): DVKVTQSSRYLVKRTGEKVFLECVQDMDHENMFWYRQDPGLGLRLIYFSYDVKMKEKGDIPEGYSVSREKKERFSLILESASTNQTSMYLCASSPVGGPPGDTQYFGPGTRLTVL.

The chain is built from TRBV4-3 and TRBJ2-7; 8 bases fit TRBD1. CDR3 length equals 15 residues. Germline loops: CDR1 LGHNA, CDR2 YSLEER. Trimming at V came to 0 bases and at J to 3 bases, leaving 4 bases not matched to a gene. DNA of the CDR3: TGCGCCAGCAGCCAAGATTTCGGACAGGGCTACGAGCAGTACTTC. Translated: CASSQDFGQGYEQYF.

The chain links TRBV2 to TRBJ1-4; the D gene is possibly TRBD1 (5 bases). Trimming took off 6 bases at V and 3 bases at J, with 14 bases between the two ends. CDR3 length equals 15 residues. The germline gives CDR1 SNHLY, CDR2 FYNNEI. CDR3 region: CASRETGVANEKLFF. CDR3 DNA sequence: TGTGCCAGCAGGGAAACAGGAGTTGCTAATGAAAAACTGTTTTTT. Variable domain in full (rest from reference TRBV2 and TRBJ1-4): EPEVTQTPSHQVTQMGQEVILRCVPISNHLYFYWYRQILGQKVEFLVSFYNNEISEKSEIFDDQFSVERPDGSNFTLKIRSTKLEDSAMYFCASRETGVANEKLFFGSGTQLSVL.

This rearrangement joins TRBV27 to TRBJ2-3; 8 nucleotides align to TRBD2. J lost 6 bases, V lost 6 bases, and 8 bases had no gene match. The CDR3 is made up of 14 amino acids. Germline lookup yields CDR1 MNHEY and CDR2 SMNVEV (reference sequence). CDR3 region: CASSFSGTRDTQYF. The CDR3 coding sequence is TGTGCCAGCAGCTTTAGCGGGACCAGGGATACGCAGTATTTT.

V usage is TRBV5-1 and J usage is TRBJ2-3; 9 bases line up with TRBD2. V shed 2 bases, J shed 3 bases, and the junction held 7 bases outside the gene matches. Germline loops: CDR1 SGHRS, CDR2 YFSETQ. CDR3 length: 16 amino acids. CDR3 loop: CASSFYSGSETDTQYF. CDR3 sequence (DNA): TGCGCCAGCAGCTTTTATAGCGGGAGTGAGACAGATACGCAGTATTTT.

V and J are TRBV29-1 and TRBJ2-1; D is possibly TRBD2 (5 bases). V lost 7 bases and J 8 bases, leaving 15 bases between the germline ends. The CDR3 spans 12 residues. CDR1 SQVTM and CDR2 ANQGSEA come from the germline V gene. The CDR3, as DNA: TGCAGCGCCGAGGGTGTGGTATATGAGCAGTTCTTC. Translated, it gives CSAEGVVYEQFF.

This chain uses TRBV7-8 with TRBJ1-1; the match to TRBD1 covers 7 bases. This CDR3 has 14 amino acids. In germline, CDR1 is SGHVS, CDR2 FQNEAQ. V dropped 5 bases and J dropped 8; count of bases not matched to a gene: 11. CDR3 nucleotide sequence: TGTGCCAGCAGCCAAACAGAAGACAGGGCAGAAGCTTTCTTT. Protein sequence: CASSQTEDRAEAFF. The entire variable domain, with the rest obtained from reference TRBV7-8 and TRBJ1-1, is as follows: GAGVSQSPRYKVAKRGQDVALRCDPISGHVSLFWYQQALGQGPEFLTYFQNEAQLDKSGLPSDRFFAERPEGSVSTLKIQRTQQEDSAVYLCASSQTEDRAEAFFGQGTRLTVV.

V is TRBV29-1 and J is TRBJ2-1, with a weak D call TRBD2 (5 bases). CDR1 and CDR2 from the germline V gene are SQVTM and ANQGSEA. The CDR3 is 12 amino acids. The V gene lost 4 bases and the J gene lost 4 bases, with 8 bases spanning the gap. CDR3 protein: CSVAQRYNEQFF. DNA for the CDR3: TGCAGCGTTGCCCAGCGGTACAATGAGCAGTTCTTC.

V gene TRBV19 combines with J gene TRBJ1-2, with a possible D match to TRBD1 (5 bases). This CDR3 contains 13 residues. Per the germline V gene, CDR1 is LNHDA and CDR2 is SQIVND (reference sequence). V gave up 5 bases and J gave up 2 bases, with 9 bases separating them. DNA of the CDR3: TGTGCCAGTAGTCCAGGGTCCAACTATGGCTACACCTTC. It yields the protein CASSPGSNYGYTF.

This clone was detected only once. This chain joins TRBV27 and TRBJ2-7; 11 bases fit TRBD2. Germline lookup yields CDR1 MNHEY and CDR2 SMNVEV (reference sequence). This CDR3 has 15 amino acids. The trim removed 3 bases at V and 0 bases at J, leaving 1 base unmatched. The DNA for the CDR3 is TGTGCCAGCAGTTTGGGACTAGCGGCCTCCTACGAGCAGTACTTC. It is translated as CASSLGLAASYEQYF.

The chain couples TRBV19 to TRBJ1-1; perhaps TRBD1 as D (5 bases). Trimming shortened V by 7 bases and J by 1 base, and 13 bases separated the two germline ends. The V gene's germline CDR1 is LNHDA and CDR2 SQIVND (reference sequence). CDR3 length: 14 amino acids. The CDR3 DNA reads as TGTGCCAGTACCCTGGAGGGGCGGAACACTGAAGCTTTCTTT. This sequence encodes CASTLEGRNTEAFF.

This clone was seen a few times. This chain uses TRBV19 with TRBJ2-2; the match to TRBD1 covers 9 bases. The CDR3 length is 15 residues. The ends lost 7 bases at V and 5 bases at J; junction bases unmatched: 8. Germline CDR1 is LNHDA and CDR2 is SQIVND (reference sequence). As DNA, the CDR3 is TGTGCCAGTACCCGGGACAGGGTACGGACCGGGGAGCTGTTTTTT. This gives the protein CASTRDRVRTGELFF.

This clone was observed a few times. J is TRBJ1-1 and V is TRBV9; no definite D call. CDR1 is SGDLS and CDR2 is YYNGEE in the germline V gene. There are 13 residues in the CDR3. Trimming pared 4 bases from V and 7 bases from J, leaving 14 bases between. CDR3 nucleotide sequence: TGTGCCAGCAGCACCCACGGGGAGAGTGAAGCTTTCTTT. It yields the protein CASSTHGESEAFF.

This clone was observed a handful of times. The CDR3 nucleotides are TGTGCCAGCAGCTTTGGGGGGTCCCACGAGCAGTACTTC. It codes for CASSFGGSHEQYF. This chain joins TRBV7-9 and TRBJ2-7; a possible D gene is TRBD2 (6 bases). Germline-derived CDR1 and CDR2 are SEHNR and FQNEAQ (reference sequence). The CDR3 is made up of 13 amino acids. Trimming pared 3 bases from V and 5 bases from J, leaving 11 bases between.

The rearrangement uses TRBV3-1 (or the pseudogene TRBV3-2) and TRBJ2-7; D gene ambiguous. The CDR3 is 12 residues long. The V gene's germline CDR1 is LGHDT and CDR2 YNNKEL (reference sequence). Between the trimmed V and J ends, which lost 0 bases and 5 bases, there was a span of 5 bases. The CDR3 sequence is CASSQDQDEQYF. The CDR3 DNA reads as TGTGCCAGCAGCCAAGACCAGGACGAGCAGTACTTC.

CDR3 region: CASSYGTNNEKLFF. The DNA for the CDR3 is TGTGCCAGCAGTTACGGGACAAATAATGAAAAACTGTTTTTT. This rearrangement joins TRBV6-5 to TRBJ1-4; a possible D gene is TRBD1 (6 bases). The CDR3 spans 14 residues. CDR1 is MNHEY, CDR2 SVGAGI, per germline. V was clipped by 2 bases and J by 4 bases, with 8 bases between them.